This T cell receptor beta chain emerged from a study of control samples from healthy donors and cancer patients. The protocol was immunoSEQ multiplex PCR, while the TCRdb copy is restricted to in-frame clones and leaves out a portion. The table shows approximately 100,000 clones, with roughly 86% occurring only once. The V segment lost 9 bases and the J segment 8 bases; nucleotides outside the gene matches: 17. Germline V gene lookup returns CDR1 SNHLY and CDR2 FYNNEI. The CDR3 runs 16 residues. This rearrangement joins TRBV2 to TRBJ1-2; TRBD1 agrees at 11 bases. This TCR was recovered from a man aged 30 to 39 in good health. The specimen was blood. This CDR3 reads CARYAQDRGRVGGYTF. The CDR3 DNA is TGTGCCAGATACGCCCAGGACAGGGGGCGAGTTGGAGGCTACACCTTC.